The subject of this entry is one T cell receptor (beta chain). This clone has just one count. What antigen it recognizes has not been identified. There are no base qualities to consult, and no much larger clone falls within one base. Using the deep immunoSEQ assay, TCR CDR3 regions were amplified from genomic DNA by multiplex PCR. Extracted genomic DNA from each cell subset was distributed evenly across all wells of several immunoSEQ 96-well plates, and each plate was treated as a replicate. For sorted subsets, each replicate PCR was loaded with 200 ng genomic DNA, equivalent to 30,000 or so T cell genomes. Purified libraries were measured with a Qubit 3.0 fluorometer, size-checked on a Bioanalyzer 2100, and measured again with the KAPA Library Quantification kit. Every immunoSEQ 96-well plate was sequenced on a separate single-read 150-cycle Illumina NextSeq 550 flow cell. As for the authors' bioinformatics: Because the immunoSEQ output included only junctional sequences and no quality scores, the filtering could not be the same as the filtering used for full-length reads. Sequences were annotated with PyIR, a Python wrapper for IgBLAST v1.9, and V/J genes and CDR3 were assigned using IMGT germline references. Reads were removed for weak V/J assignments (E-value above 1e-6), missing CDR3, stop codons, out-of-frame junctions, or ambiguous translated residues. V3J clonotypes were defined as sequences sharing the same inferred V gene, J gene, and CDR3 amino acid sequence. Percentage overlap between repertoires was calculated by dividing the number of shared unique clonotypes by the size of the smaller repertoire. RTK rarefaction, the Chao1 estimator, and Recon v2.1 estimates of unobserved clonotypes were used to assess repertoire richness. Generation probabilities were computed with OLGA for all TCRbeta clonotypes obtained by the gDNA method from a handful of donors. Entries here come from immuneACCESS through TCRdb and include only in-frame sequences with V and J called. Some clones fail to appear in such tables; in the studies checked, an unresolved V gene covers under half of the shortfall, and the cause of the remainder is unknown. V, J and clone size derive from that table, while D and trimming were established from the DNA sequence. This sample gives some 2,400,000 clones in total; around 95% of them show up just once. About 0.13% of the sample goes to the ten largest clones.

Healthy HIV-negative adults with no recently reported acute infections or vaccinations were included as donors. Every donor was a Caucasian adult residing in Nashville, Tennessee, USA. CD4+ T cells were enriched by magnetic negative selection; naive cells were then positively selected on CD45RA, and the negative fraction formed the memory subset. Blood was collected by leukapheresis, and PBMCs were isolated by Ficoll-Histopaque density gradient centrifugation and then cryopreserved in liquid nitrogen vapor phase. Analytical flow cytometry was used to check the purity and quantity of each magnetically sorted T cell population. From each sorted fraction, genomic DNA was isolated and quantified by UV absorbance on a Nanodrop 2000c. This specimen belongs to a study of shared clonotypes between healthy human individuals (dated by TCRdb to 2018 to 2020). Notes on the research overall: The cohort comprised a couple of women and a few men aged 18 to 49 years. For each donor, three plates each were used for CD4 naive and CD4 memory, two plates were used for CD8 naive, and one plate was used for CD8 memory. To estimate repertoire size and how much clonotypes are shared between individuals, the study performed deep sequencing of blood TCR repertoires from a handful of healthy adults. To increase sequencing depth and limit assay-specific biases, TCR repertoire library preparation and sequencing were carried out by different laboratories using diverse techniques. Between about 0.9 and 9 billion PBMCs per donor were obtained by leukapheresis.

Results and caveats for the whole study, not just this receptor: When a few donors were compared, the shared fraction of clonotypes was about 5.4% for naive CD4, 3.5% for naive CD8, more than 2% for memory CD4, and 0.4% for memory CD8. Based on pairwise subsampling, the degree of clonotype sharing among donors was expected to be affected by sequencing depth. Estimated clonotype richness was generally larger for naive than for memory subsets. Incomplete sequencing was indicated by rarefaction of sorted-subset datasets, despite the large sequencing depth. Because the study included a small number of donors, the genetic and exposure-history diversity represented was limited. Higher generation probabilities were observed for clonotypes shared by all four sorted-subset donors than for non-shared clonotypes. Sampling was restricted to blood, and TCR repertoires in tissue are likely to differ from TCR repertoires in blood.

The receptor's source is a man between 18 and 35 years old in good health. Sequenced input: naive CD4+ T cells sorted from blood. Reading the label with the study, this specimen's cell subset or site is: CD45RA+ positively selected.

The CDR3 region has the sequence CASSFRNQETQYF. The DNA is TGTGCCAGCAGTTTCAGGAACCAAGAGACCCAGTACTTC. The chain was built from TRBV28 and TRBJ2-5; no D segment can be confidently identified. From the cysteine up to the phenylalanine, the CDR3 has a length of 13 residues. CDR3 DNA only is kept here, 39 bases in frame from base 1. V loses 3 bases of germline sequence and J loses 0 bases, and the interval between the two ends is 5 bases. The germline V gene specifies MDHEN as CDR1 and SYDVKM as CDR2.